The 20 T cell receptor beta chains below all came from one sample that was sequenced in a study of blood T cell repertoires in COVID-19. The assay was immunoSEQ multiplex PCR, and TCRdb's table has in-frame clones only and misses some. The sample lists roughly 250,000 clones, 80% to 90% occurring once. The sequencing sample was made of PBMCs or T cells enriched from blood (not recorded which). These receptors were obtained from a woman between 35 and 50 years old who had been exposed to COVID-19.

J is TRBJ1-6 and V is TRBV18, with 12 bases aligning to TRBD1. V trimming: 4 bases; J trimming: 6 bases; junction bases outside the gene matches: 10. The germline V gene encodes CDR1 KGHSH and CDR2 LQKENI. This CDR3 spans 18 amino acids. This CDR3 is CASSLTPGQGALNSPLHF. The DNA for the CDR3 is TGTGCCAGCTCACTAACCCCGGGACAGGGGGCTCTTAATTCACCCCTCCACTTT. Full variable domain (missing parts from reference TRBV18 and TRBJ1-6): NAGVMQNPRHLVRRRGQEARLRCSPMKGHSHVYWYRQLPEEGLKFMVYLQKENIIDESGMPKERFSAEFPKEGPSILRIQQVVRGDSAAYFCASSLTPGQGALNSPLHFGNGTRLTVT.

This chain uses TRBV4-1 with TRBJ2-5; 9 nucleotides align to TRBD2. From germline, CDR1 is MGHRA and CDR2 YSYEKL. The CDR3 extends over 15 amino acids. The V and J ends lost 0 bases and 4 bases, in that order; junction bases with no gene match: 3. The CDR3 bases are TGCGCCAGCAGCCAAGATAAACTAGCGGGAGAGACCCAGTACTTC. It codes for CASSQDKLAGETQYF.

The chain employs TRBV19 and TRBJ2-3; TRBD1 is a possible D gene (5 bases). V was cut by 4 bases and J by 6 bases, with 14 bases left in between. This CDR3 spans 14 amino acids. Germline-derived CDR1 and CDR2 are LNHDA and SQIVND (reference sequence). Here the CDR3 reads CASSTRLAGDTQYF. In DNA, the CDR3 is TGTGCCAGTAGTACCAGACTGGCAGGGGATACGCAGTATTTT.

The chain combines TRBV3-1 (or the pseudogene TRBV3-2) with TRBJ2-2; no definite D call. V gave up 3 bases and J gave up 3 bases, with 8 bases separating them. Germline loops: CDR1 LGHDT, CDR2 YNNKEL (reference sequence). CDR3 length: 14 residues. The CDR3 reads CASSQAVHTGELFF. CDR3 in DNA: TGTGCCAGCAGCCAGGCGGTGCACACCGGGGAGCTGTTTTTT.

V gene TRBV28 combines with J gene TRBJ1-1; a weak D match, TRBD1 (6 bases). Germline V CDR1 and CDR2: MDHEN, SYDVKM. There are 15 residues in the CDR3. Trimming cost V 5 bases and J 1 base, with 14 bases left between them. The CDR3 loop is CASSQRTVANTEAFF. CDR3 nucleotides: TGTGCCAGCAGTCAAAGGACAGTTGCGAACACTGAAGCTTTCTTT. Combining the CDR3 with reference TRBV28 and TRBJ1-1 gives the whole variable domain DVKVTQSSRYLVKRTGEKVFLECVQDMDHENMFWYRQDPGLGLRLIYFSYDVKMKEKGDIPEGYSVSREKKERFSLILESASTNQTSMYLCASSQRTVANTEAFFGQGTRLTVV.

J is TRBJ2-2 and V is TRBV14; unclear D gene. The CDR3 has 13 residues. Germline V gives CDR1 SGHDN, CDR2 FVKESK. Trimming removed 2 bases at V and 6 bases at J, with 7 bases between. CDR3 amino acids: CASSQRYAGELFF. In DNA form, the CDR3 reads TGTGCCAGCAGCCAACGGTACGCCGGGGAGCTGTTTTTT.

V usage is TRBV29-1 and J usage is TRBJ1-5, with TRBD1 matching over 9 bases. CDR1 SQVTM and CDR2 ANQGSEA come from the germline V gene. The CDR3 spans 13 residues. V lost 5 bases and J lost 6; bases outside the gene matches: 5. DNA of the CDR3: TGCAGCGTTAAGGGACAGGGAAGTCAGCCCCAGCATTTT. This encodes CSVKGQGSQPQHF. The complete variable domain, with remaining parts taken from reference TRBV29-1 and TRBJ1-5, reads SAVISQKPSRDICQRGTSLTIQCQVDSQVTMMFWYRQQPGQSLTLIATANQGSEATYESGFVIDKFPISRPNLTFSTLTVSNMSPEDSSIYLCSVKGQGSQPQHFGDGTRLSIL.

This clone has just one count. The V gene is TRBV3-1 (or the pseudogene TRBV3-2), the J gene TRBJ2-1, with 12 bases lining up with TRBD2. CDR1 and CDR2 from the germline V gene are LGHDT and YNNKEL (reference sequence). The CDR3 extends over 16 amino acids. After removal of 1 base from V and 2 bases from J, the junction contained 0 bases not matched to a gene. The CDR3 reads CASSQASGRAYNEQFF. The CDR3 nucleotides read TGTGCCAGCAGCCAAGCTAGCGGGAGGGCCTACAATGAGCAGTTCTTC.

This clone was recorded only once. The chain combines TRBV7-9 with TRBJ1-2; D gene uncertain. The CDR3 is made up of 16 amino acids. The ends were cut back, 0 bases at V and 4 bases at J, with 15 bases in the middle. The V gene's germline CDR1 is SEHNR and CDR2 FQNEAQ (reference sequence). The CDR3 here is CASSLAGESKTYGYTF. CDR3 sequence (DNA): TGTGCCAGCAGCTTAGCCGGGGAATCAAAAACCTATGGCTACACCTTC.

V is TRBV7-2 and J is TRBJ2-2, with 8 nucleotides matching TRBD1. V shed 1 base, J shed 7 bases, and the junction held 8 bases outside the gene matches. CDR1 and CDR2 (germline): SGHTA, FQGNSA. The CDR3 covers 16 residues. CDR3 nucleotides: TGTGCCAGCAGCTTAGGGCGACAGGGGTGGGGCGGGGAGCTGTTTTTT. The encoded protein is CASSLGRQGWGGELFF.

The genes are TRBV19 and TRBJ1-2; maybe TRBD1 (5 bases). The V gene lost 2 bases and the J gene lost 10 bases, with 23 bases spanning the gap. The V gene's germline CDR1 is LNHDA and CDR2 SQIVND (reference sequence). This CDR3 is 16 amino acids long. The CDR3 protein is CASSILGGAALLPYTF. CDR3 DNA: TGTGCCAGTAGTATACTTGGCGGGGCAGCCCTATTACCCTACACCTTC.

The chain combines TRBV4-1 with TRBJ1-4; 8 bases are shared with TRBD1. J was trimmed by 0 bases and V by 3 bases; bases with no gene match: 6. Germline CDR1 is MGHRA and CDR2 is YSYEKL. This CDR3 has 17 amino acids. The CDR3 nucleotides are TGCGCCAGCAGCCAGGGACAGGCGAAATCAACTAATGAAAAACTGTTTTTT. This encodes CASSQGQAKSTNEKLFF.

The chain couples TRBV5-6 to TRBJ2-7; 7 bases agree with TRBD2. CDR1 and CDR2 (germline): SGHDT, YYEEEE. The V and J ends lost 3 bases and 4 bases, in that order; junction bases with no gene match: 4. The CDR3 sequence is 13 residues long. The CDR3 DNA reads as TGTGCCAGCAGCTGGGGGGGAGATTACGAGCAGTACGTC. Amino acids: CASSWGGDYEQYV.

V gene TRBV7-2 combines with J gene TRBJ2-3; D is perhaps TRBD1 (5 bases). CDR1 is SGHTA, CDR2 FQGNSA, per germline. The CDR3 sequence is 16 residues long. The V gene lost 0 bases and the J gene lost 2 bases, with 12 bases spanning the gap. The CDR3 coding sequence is TGTGCCAGCAGCTTAGCAGCAGGGTCCCTCACAGATACGCAGTATTTT. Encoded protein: CASSLAAGSLTDTQYF. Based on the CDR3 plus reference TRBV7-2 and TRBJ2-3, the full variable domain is GAGVSQSPSNKVTEKGKDVELRCDPISGHTALYWYRQSLGQGLEFLIYFQGNSAPDKSGLPSDRFSAERTGGSVSTLTIQRTQQEDSAVYLCASSLAAGSLTDTQYFGPGTRLTVL.

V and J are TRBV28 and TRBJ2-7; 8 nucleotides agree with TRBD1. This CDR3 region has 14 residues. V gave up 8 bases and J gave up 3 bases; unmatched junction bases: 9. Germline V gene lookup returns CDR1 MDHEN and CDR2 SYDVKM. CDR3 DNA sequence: TGTGCCAGCTGGGGAAGACAGGGGTACTACGAGCAGTACTTC. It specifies CASWGRQGYYEQYF.

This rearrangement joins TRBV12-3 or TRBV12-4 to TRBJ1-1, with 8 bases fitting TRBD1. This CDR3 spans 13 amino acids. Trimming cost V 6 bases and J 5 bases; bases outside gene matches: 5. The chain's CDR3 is CASRAGGATEAFF. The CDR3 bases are TGTGCCAGCAGAGCAGGGGGCGCAACTGAAGCTTTCTTT.

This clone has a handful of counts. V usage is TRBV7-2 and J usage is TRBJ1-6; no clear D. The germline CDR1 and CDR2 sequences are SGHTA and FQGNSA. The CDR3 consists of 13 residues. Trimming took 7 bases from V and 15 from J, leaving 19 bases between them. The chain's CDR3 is CASTQSAKRDLHF. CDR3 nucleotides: TGTGCCAGCACCCAATCGGCTAAGAGGGACCTCCACTTT.

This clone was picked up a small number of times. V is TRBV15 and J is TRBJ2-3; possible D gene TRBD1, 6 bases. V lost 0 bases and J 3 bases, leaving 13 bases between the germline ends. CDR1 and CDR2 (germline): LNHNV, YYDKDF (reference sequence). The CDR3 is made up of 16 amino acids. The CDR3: CATSRDQTGTTDTQYF. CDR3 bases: TGTGCCACCAGCAGAGATCAGACAGGTACTACAGATACGCAGTATTTT.

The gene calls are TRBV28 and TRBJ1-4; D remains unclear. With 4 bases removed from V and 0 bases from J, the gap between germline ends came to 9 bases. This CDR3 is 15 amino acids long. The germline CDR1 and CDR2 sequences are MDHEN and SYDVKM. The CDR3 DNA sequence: TGTGCCAGCAGTTCCACAGATGCAACTAATGAAAAACTGTTTTTT. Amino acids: CASSSTDATNEKLFF. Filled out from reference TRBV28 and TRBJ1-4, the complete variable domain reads DVKVTQSSRYLVKRTGEKVFLECVQDMDHENMFWYRQDPGLGLRLIYFSYDVKMKEKGDIPEGYSVSREKKERFSLILESASTNQTSMYLCASSSTDATNEKLFFGSGTQLSVL.

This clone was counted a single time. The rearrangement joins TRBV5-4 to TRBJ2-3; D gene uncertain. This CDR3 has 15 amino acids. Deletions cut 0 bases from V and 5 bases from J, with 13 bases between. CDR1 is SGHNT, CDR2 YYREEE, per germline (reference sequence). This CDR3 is CASSLAGTRLDTQYF. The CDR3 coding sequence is TGTGCCAGCAGCTTGGCCGGTACTCGCCTAGATACGCAGTATTTT.